These T cell receptor beta chains were read from a single sample in a study of cytomegalovirus exposure and HLA in healthy donors. This table comes from immunoSEQ multiplex PCR, and its TCRdb copy is limited to in-frame clones, with some not included. The table records some 190,000 clones, about 81% of them present only once. Material for sequencing was PBMCs. Receptor source: a man aged 18 to 29 in good health and CMV-seronegative. The CDR3 runs from the conserved cysteine through the conserved F or W. A D gene is named only where the DNA matches it firmly. Some rows mark clone size as missing; the rest say once, few, many or name a class of expanded clone.

>.|TRBV7-2|TRBJ2-7|TRBD2
TGTGCCAGCAGCTCTCCAGGACTAGCTGATGGCTACGAGCAGTACTTC
CASSSPGLADGYEQYF
>few|TRBV4-1|TRBJ2-1|TRBD2
TGCGCCAGCAGCCAACTCGGGACTACCTACAATGAGCAGTTCTTC
CASSQLGTTYNEQFF
>once|TRBV19|TRBJ2-2|.
TGTGCCAGTAGCAAACCCTTCCGAGGATCTTTCACCGGGGAGCTGTTTTTT
CASSKPFRGSFTGELFF
>.|TRBV2|TRBJ1-5|.
TGTGCCAGCAGTGAAGCGCGGGCCTCTGGCAATCAGCCCCAGCATTTT
CASSEARASGNQPQHF
>.|TRBV27|TRBJ2-2|.
TGTGCCAGCAGTTCAGGGCAGCTCTCGAACACCGGGGAGCTGTTTTTT
CASSSGQLSNTGELFF
>.|TRBV5-6|TRBJ1-4|TRBD1
TGTGCCAGCAGCCCCGGACAGGGGGTTGGTCAGGATGAAAAACTGTTTTTT
CASSPGQGVGQDEKLFF
>.|TRBV7-9|TRBJ2-5|.
TGTTCCTCGTCCGGGTCCCAAGAGACCCAGTACTTC
CSSSGSQETQYF
>.|TRBV20-1|TRBJ1-1|.
TGCAGTGCTGGGGGCGGGACTGAAGCTTTCTTT
CSAGGGTEAFF
>.|TRBV29-1|TRBJ2-7|TRBD1
TGCAGCGTCGGCCCGACAGGGTCCTACGAGCAGTACTTC
CSVGPTGSYEQYF
>.|TRBV7-9|TRBJ2-2|.
TGTGCCAGCAGTAGATTTTCGAACACCGGGGAGCTGTTTTTT
CASSRFSNTGELFF
>.|TRBV19|TRBJ2-5|TRBD1
TGTGCCACCCGCAGGGGGAAGACCCAGTACTTC
CATRRGKTQYF
>.|TRBV7-2|TRBJ2-1|.
TGTGCCAGCAGCCCTCAGGGGAGCTCCTACAATGAGCAGTTCTTC
CASSPQGSSYNEQFF
>.|TRBV11-3|TRBJ2-7|.
TGTGCCAGCAGCTTAGACCCTCCAGCCTACGAGCAGTACTTC
CASSLDPPAYEQYF
>.|TRBV18|TRBJ1-4|TRBD1
TGTGCCAGCTCCCGGGACAGAAATGAAAAACTGTTTTTT
CASSRDRNEKLFF
>.|TRBV10-2|TRBJ2-3|.
TGCGCCAGCAGCACGGGGGAAACTAGCACAGATACGCAGTATTTT
CASSTGETSTDTQYF
>.|TRBV5-1|TRBJ1-2|.
TGCGCCAGCAGCTTGGCAGGGGTTCCCCTACCCACCTTC
CASSLAGVPLPTF
>.|TRBV5-1|TRBJ2-7|.
TGCGCCAGCAGCCACCCCCAGGGGACCTACGAGCAGTACTTC
CASSHPQGTYEQYF
>once|TRBV30|TRBJ2-1|.
TGTGCCTGGAGTCTCGGGTCCTCGTACAATGAGCAGTTCTTC
CAWSLGSSYNEQFF
>.|TRBV6-5|TRBJ1-1|.
TGTGCCAGCAGTTACACCCTAGGTATCAGGAACACTGAAGCTTTCTTT
CASSYTLGIRNTEAFF